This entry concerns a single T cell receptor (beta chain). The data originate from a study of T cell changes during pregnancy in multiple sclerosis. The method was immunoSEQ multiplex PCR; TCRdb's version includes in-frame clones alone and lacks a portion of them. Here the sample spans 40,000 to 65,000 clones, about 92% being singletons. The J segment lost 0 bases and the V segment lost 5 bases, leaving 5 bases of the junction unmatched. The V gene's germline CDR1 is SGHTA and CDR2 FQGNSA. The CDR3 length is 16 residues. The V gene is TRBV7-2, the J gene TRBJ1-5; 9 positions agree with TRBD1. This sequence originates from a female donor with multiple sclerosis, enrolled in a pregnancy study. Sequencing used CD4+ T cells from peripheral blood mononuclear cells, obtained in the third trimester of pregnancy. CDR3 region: CASSGQGTVSNQPQHF. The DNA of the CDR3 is TGTGCCAGCAGCGGACAGGGGACAGTTAGCAATCAGCCCCAGCATTTT.